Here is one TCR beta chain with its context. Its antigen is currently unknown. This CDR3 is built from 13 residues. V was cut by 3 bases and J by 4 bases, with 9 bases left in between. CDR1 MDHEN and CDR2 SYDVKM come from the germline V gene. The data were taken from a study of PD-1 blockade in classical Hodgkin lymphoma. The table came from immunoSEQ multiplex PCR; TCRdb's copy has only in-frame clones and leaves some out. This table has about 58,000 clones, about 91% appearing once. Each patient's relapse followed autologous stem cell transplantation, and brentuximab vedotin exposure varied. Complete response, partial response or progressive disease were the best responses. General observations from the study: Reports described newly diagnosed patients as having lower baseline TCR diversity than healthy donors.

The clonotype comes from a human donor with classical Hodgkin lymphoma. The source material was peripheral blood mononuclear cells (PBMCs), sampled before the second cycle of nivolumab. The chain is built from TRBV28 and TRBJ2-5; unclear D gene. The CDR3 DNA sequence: TGTGCCAGCAGTTTTTTTCTGGGAGAGACCCAGTACTTC. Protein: CASSFFLGETQYF. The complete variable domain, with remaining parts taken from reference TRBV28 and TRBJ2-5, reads DVKVTQSSRYLVKRTGEKVFLECVQDMDHENMFWYRQDPGLGLRLIYFSYDVKMKEKGDIPEGYSVSREKKERFSLILESASTNQTSMYLCASSFFLGETQYFGPGTRLLVL.